This TCR beta chain was recovered during a study of blood T cells in healthy people across ages. A second about 6 to 12 cycle PCR used barcoded and J-beta primers. TCRdb reprocessed the 5' RACE reads with MiXCR, giving one entry per CDR3 protein. Of about 680,000 distinct CDR3 sequences listed, roughly 50% are singletons. The sample, 9 to 10 milliliters of peripheral blood, was drawn from each donor. This clonotype was observed a handful of times. The germline V and J ends were trimmed by 5 bases and 8 bases, with 18 bases remaining between them. In germline, CDR1 is SGHTA, CDR2 FQGNSA. The CDR3 length is 14 residues.

The sequence derives from a woman aged 55-75 years in good health. This sequence joins TRBV7-2 and TRBJ1-2, with D perhaps matching TRBD1 (6 bases). The sample was blood. CDR3 bases: TGTGCCAGCAGCAGAGCAACAGGGAAGGGGGGCTACACCTTC. It translates to CASSRATGKGGYTF.